What follows are 12 T cell receptor beta chains derived from one specimen sequenced in a study of regulatory T cells in long-lasting Graves disease. Documented time point: persistent/refractory GD, antithyroid drugs over 5 years with positive TRAb. Scientists built the TCR library using RNA that was extracted from PBMCs. Researchers made TCR beta libraries by using iRepertoire HTBI primers and running Arm-PCR on CDR3 regions. TCRdb passed the multiplex PCR reads through MiXCR, listing each CDR3 protein once. Of roughly 400,000 distinct CDR3 sequences in the sample, 21% were seen once. The source was peripheral blood mononuclear cells (PBMCs), collected when the disease was refractory, from a patient treated with antithyroid drugs. These receptors were collected from a female donor with Graves disease.

This chain joins TRBV6-4 and TRBJ2-2; 9 positions match TRBD1. The ends lost 0 bases at V and 5 bases at J; junction bases unmatched: 4. The CDR3 covers 16 residues. Germline V gives CDR1 MRHNA, CDR2 SNTAGT. CDR3 sequence: CASSDSGTGRTGELFF. The CDR3 DNA follows: TGTGCCAGCAGTGACTCGGGGACAGGGCGGACCGGGGAGCTGTTTTTT.

At least ten counts were recorded for this clonotype. The chain uses TRBV29-1 and TRBJ2-7, with D hard to call. CDR1 is SQVTM and CDR2 is ANQGSEA in the germline V gene. The CDR3 extends over 14 amino acids. V lost 4 bases to trimming and J lost 0 bases, with 13 bases between them. The CDR3 DNA is TGCAGCGTTGTTAGGCCGTCGAGCTCCTACGAGCAGTACTTC. Residues: CSVVRPSSSYEQYF.

Ten or more counts support this clonotype. The rearrangement uses TRBV7-8 and TRBJ2-6; weak D call: TRBD2 (5 bases). This CDR3 is built from 15 residues. Germline values: CDR1 SGHVS, CDR2 FQNEAQ. V dropped 8 bases and J dropped 0 bases, with 11 bases sitting between them. The CDR3: CASEGYYSGANVLTF. The CDR3 region has the DNA TGTGCCAGCGAGGGATATTACTCTGGGGCCAACGTCCTGACTTTC.

This clonotype was seen only once. This sequence joins TRBV28 and TRBJ2-7, with D possibly TRBD1 on 6 matching bases. The CDR3 consists of 14 residues. Deletions cut 6 bases from V and 0 bases from J, with 12 bases between. Germline CDR1 and CDR2: MDHEN and SYDVKM. CDR3 in amino acids: CASRDTGTSYEQYF. The CDR3 DNA follows: TGTGCCAGCAGAGATACAGGGACCTCCTACGAGCAGTACTTC.

This clonotype was detected only a few times. The J gene is TRBJ2-7, the V gene TRBV18; D is possibly TRBD1 (5 bases). Per the germline V gene, CDR1 is KGHSH and CDR2 is LQKENI. This CDR3 is 14 amino acids long. With 3 bases removed from V and 2 bases from J, the gap between germline ends came to 11 bases. Written as DNA, the CDR3 is TGTGCCAGCTCACCGGACCAGGACACCTACGAGCAGTACTTC. Its protein is CASSPDQDTYEQYF.

This clonotype appeared a few times. This chain connects TRBV20-1 to TRBJ2-2, with D possibly matching TRBD1 (6 bases). The CDR3 runs to 15 residues. V dropped 0 bases and J dropped 4 bases, with 12 bases sitting between them. Germline V gene data show CDR1 as DFQATT and CDR2 as SNEGSKA (reference sequence). The CDR3 DNA reads TGCAGTGCTAGAGAGAGACAGGACATCACCGGGGAGCTGTTTTTT. As protein: CSARERQDITGELFF.

As for this clonotype: Given a much more abundant clone one base away, this may be a read error. The rearrangement links TRBV27 to TRBJ1-1; possible D gene TRBD1, 6 bases. CDR3 length: 14 amino acids. V dropped 2 bases and J dropped 7 bases, with 14 bases sitting between them. Germline loops: CDR1 MNHEY, CDR2 SMNVEV (reference sequence). CDR3 in DNA: TGTGCCAGCAGTTTACGCGGGGGCATCCTTGAAGCTTTCTTT. Protein: CASSLRGGILEAFF.

This clonotype was observed many times. The rearrangement links TRBV20-1 to TRBJ1-2, with a tentative D call TRBD1 (5 bases). CDR1 is DFQATT, CDR2 SNEGSKA, per germline (reference sequence). This CDR3 contains 12 residues. Trimming cost V 4 bases and J 3 bases, with 9 bases left between them. The CDR3, as DNA: TGCAGTGCTAACCTAGGGGACTATGGCTACACCTTC. Its translation: CSANLGDYGYTF.

The rearrangement joins TRBV29-1 to TRBJ2-1; 8 nucleotides align to TRBD1. J was trimmed by 6 bases and V by 5 bases; bases with no gene match: 6. Germline CDR1 SQVTM, CDR2 ANQGSEA. The length of the CDR3 is 13 residues. The CDR3 nucleotides are TGCAGCGTTTATAAGGACAGGGTCAATGAGCAGTTCTTC. This gives the protein CSVYKDRVNEQFF.

The chain is built from TRBV20-1 and TRBJ2-7; TRBD2 agrees at 12 bases. The CDR3 consists of 16 residues. Trimming took 6 bases from V and 4 from J; bases not matched to a gene: 13. From germline, CDR1 is DFQATT and CDR2 SNEGSKA (reference sequence). DNA for the CDR3: TGCAGTGCCCTACCCCGACTAGCGGGAGTGGTGTACGAGCAGTACTTC. Amino acids: CSALPRLAGVVYEQYF.

This clonotype was counted ten times or more. V and J are TRBV6-1 and TRBJ2-7, with D possibly being TRBD1 (6 bases). From germline, CDR1 is MNHNS and CDR2 SASEGT. CDR3 length: 16 residues. Trimming pared 7 bases from V and 1 base from J, leaving 20 bases between. The CDR3 nucleotides are TGTGCCAGCATCAGGACCGGGACATTTGCTTCCTACGAGCAGTACTTC. It yields the protein CASIRTGTFASYEQYF.

This clonotype was counted ten times or more. The rearrangement joins TRBV10-3 to TRBJ2-7, with 11 positions matching TRBD2. This CDR3 is 14 amino acids long. Trimming cost V 6 bases and J 6 bases; bases outside gene matches: 7. Germline V gives CDR1 ENHRY, CDR2 SYGVKD. CDR3 nucleotides: TGTGCCATCAGCGCAACCGGGACTAGCGGCGAGCAGTACTTC. It yields the protein CAISATGTSGEQYF.